The rows below give T cell receptor beta chains drawn from one sample of a study of T-cell reconstitution after alpha-beta-depleted transplantation in children. TCRdb itself ran the PCR reads through MiXCR, one entry per CDR3 protein. The sample comprises about 980,000 distinct CDR3 sequences, less than 30% of which are singletons, and 28% rests with the top ten. This sample comprised PBMCs, mostly from graft donor cells, obtained 360 days after TCRalphabeta/CD19-depleted stem cell transplant. The origin of the receptors is a boy under two years old who had a stem cell transplant for SCID, so the T cells may come from the graft donor. The CDR3 runs from the conserved cysteine through the conserved F or W.

v_call: TRBV24-1; cdr3_aa: CATAYGLAADTQYF
v_call: TRBV10-3; cdr3_aa: CAIRPGQGKPYGYTF
v_call: TRBV4-2; cdr3_aa: CASSQGQRAYEQYF
v_call: TRBV20-1; cdr3_aa: CSARDPRYHSYEQYF
v_call: TRBV4-3; cdr3_aa: CASSQARGWSGNTIYF
v_call: TRBV6-2/TRBV6-3; cdr3_aa: CASSYGQGQPQHF
v_call: TRBV4-3; cdr3_aa: CASSQIEGETQYF
v_call: TRBV12-3/TRBV12-4; cdr3_aa: CASSLGGRWLAKNIQYF
v_call: TRBV5-1; cdr3_aa: CASSLVSLDYGYTF
v_call: TRBV12-3/TRBV12-4; cdr3_aa: CASGQGANSPLHF
v_call: TRBV20-1; cdr3_aa: CSARSRDRHSYEQYF
v_call: TRBV4-1; cdr3_aa: CASTRGTADGNIQYF
v_call: TRBV20-1; cdr3_aa: CSASVPSGNTIYF
v_call: TRBV19; cdr3_aa: CASSRPVERTEAFF
v_call: TRBV13; cdr3_aa: CASSLAGPGERNEQFF
v_call: TRBV11-2; cdr3_aa: CASSLGSGGPISSYNEQFF
v_call: TRBV5-5; cdr3_aa: CASSFYRDTYEQYF
v_call: TRBV28; cdr3_aa: CASSSGTVSAYEQYF
v_call: TRBV3-1; cdr3_aa: CASTPGGTYEQYF
v_call: TRBV7-9; cdr3_aa: CASSLAPDNYGYTF
v_call: TRBV11-2; cdr3_aa: CASSSHPATFYTEAFF
v_call: TRBV6-1; cdr3_aa: CASSDAVYTDTQYF
v_call: TRBV7-2; cdr3_aa: CASSWWGEETQYF
v_call: TRBV20-1; cdr3_aa: CSARLAGAQNYNEQFF
v_call: TRBV20-1; cdr3_aa: CSAKKAGTSGGPLAEQYF
v_call: TRBV7-9; cdr3_aa: CASRRTQNTEAFF
v_call: TRBV20-1; cdr3_aa: CSARLQVDSNQPQHF
v_call: TRBV28; cdr3_aa: CASRVGTGNEQFF
v_call: TRBV12-3/TRBV12-4; cdr3_aa: CASSWDRAAEKLFF
v_call: TRBV5-1; cdr3_aa: CASSLVLASGGGLAVNEQFF
v_call: TRBV18; cdr3_aa: CASSPTLLVNTEAFF
v_call: TRBV27; cdr3_aa: CASSLLGRVGYEQYF
v_call: TRBV6-5; cdr3_aa: CASSSTQGGREQFF
v_call: TRBV6-5; cdr3_aa: CASSYLTGAEAFF
v_call: TRBV12-3/TRBV12-4; cdr3_aa: CASSLAAGWTEAFF
v_call: TRBV3-1; cdr3_aa: CASSHFRWVYEQYF
v_call: TRBV29-1; cdr3_aa: CSVVAGDLGYTF
v_call: TRBV7-9; cdr3_aa: CASSLALVSEKLFF
v_call: TRBV12-3/TRBV12-4; cdr3_aa: CASSFSTANNEQFF
v_call: TRBV28; cdr3_aa: CASSPGQIAKNIQYF
v_call: TRBV20-1; cdr3_aa: CSARAAERTTEAFF
v_call: TRBV29-1; cdr3_aa: CSVAGGSDTQYF
v_call: TRBV7-9; cdr3_aa: CASSWISGTAYNEQFF
v_call: TRBV28; cdr3_aa: CASSQGQSEAFF
v_call: TRBV21-1; cdr3_aa: CASVSGTPYTGELFF
v_call: TRBV20-1; cdr3_aa: CSAVDYGSTDTQYF
v_call: TRBV6-1; cdr3_aa: CASRIEGGYGYTF
v_call: TRBV20-1; cdr3_aa: CSAPTGGGTDTQYF
v_call: TRBV7-2; cdr3_aa: CASRKRTDTEAFF
v_call: TRBV20-1; cdr3_aa: CSARWPLYNEQFF
v_call: TRBV20-1; cdr3_aa: CSASPLQKQFF
v_call: TRBV5-1; cdr3_aa: CASGVGSTDTQYF